The clone carrying this TCR beta chain was counted ten times or more. Its antigen is as yet unknown. This sample was taken from a study of early T cells in non-severe SARS-CoV-2 infection. Overall study context: Unpaired chains resulted from sequencing bulk RNA of unsorted whole blood.

The TCR library protocol attached unique molecular identifiers to the individual cDNA molecules. TCRdb redid the calling of the 5' RACE reads with MiXCR, one entry per CDR3 protein. Among tens of thousands of distinct CDR3 sequences listed, less than 15% were seen once. This CDR3 comprises 12 residues. Trimming removed 7 bases from V and 6 bases from J, with 15 bases in between. Germline CDR1 reads SQVTM; CDR2 reads ANQGSEA. General study results and limits: The study's VDJdb matching favored anti-spike CD8 responses and missed private and CD4 specificities.

This chain uses TRBV29-1 with TRBJ1-1; weak D call: TRBD1 (6 bases). This sequence originates from an adult who was a healthcare worker with PCR-confirmed SARS-CoV-2 infection or an uninfected control (not recorded which). Sequences were obtained from whole blood. The CDR3 loop reads CSAWGASPEAFF. CDR3 bases: TGCAGCGCTTGGGGGGCGTCGCCTGAAGCTTTCTTT.